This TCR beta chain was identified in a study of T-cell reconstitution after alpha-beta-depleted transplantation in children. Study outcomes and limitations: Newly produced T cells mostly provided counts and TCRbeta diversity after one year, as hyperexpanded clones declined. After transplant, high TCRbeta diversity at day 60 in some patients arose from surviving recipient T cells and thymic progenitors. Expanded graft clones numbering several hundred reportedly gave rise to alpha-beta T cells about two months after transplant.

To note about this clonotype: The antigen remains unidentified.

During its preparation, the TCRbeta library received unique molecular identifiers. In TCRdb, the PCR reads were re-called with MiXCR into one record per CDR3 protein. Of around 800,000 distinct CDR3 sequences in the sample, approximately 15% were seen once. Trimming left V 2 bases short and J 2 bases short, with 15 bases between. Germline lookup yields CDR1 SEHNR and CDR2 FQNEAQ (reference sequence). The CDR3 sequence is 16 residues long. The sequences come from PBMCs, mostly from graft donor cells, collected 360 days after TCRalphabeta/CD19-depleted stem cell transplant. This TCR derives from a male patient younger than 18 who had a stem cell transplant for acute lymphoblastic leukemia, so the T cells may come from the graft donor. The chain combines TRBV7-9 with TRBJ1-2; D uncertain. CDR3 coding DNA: TGTGCCAGCAGCTTAACCCCTGACGACGGCAACTATGGCTACACCTTC. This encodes CASSLTPDDGNYGYTF.